What follows are 30 T cell receptor beta chains derived from one specimen sequenced in a study of response to subunit inactivated influenza vaccine. TCRdb analysed the RT-PCR reads with MiXCR anew, one entry per CDR3 protein. Of over 150,000 distinct CDR3 sequences listed, about 11% are singletons. The input for sequencing was CD8+ T cells sorted from PBMCs, taken less than 30 months after vaccination. These receptors originate from a man aged 50-75 years who received an inactivated influenza vaccine.

The J gene is TRBJ1-2, the V gene TRBV12-3 or TRBV12-4; TRBD1 aligns across 11 bases. CDR3 length equals 15 residues. V lost 1 base, J lost 8 bases, and 6 bases stayed unmatched. The DNA for the CDR3 is TGTGCCAGCAGTTTAGGGACAGGGGGCATGGGAGGCTACACCTTC. This codes for CASSLGTGGMGGYTF.

The chain is built from TRBV9 and TRBJ2-7, with a weak D call TRBD2 (5 bases). Germline assignment: CDR1 SGDLS and CDR2 YYNGEE. V dropped 4 bases and J dropped 0 bases, with 14 bases sitting between them. The CDR3 contains 15 residues. CDR3 in amino acids: CASSPSGGSSYEQYF. The DNA of the CDR3 is TGTGCCAGCAGCCCCAGCGGCGGAAGCTCCTACGAGCAGTACTTC. The variable domain in full, with the rest retrieved from reference TRBV9 and TRBJ2-7, is DSGVTQTPKHLITATGQRVTLRCSPRSGDLSVYWYQQSLDQGLQFLIQYYNGEERAKGNILERFSAQQFPDLHSELNLSSLELGDSALYFCASSPSGGSSYEQYFGPGTRLTVT.

This clonotype appeared a single time. A much larger clone is a single base away; this may be a read error. J is TRBJ2-1 and V is TRBV29-1, with 9 bases lining up with TRBD2. CDR1 and CDR2 from the germline V gene are SQVTM and ANQGSEA. V lost 3 bases and J lost 6; bases outside the gene matches: 6. The CDR3 covers 14 residues. Here the CDR3 DNA reads TGCAGCGTTGATATAGCGGGAGTAGGCAATGAGCAGTTCTTC. Translated, it gives CSVDIAGVGNEQFF.

This clonotype was seen a few times. The chain uses TRBV29-1 and TRBJ2-6; D may be TRBD1 (6 bases). The V and J ends lost 5 bases and 1 base respectively, with 15 bases between them. CDR1 SQVTM and CDR2 ANQGSEA come from the germline V gene. The CDR3 extends over 16 amino acids. The chain's CDR3 is CSVLNAGQSGANVLTF. CDR3 in DNA: TGCAGCGTTCTAAATGCCGGACAGTCTGGGGCCAACGTCCTGACTTTC.

This clonotype appeared a few times. This chain links TRBV6-1 with TRBJ2-1; TRBD2 agrees at 12 bases. V trimming: 6 bases; J trimming: 9 bases; junction bases outside the gene matches: 15. This CDR3 has 17 residues. Germline V gene sequence: CDR1 MNHNS, CDR2 SASEGT. The CDR3: CASSHLPASGRATEQFF. The CDR3 nucleotides are TGTGCCAGCAGCCACCTACCGGCTAGCGGGAGGGCCACTGAGCAGTTCTTC.

A few counts support this clonotype. V is TRBV20-1 and J is TRBJ2-4; D gene unclear. Between the trimmed V and J ends, which lost 6 bases and 2 bases, there was a span of 14 bases. Germline V gene lookup returns CDR1 DFQATT and CDR2 SNEGSKA (reference sequence). The CDR3 sequence is 14 residues long. As DNA, the CDR3 is TGCAGTGCGACGGACGGTCGAACCAAAAACATTCAGTACTTC. Translation: CSATDGRTKNIQYF.

This clonotype was detected only a few times. The chain has TRBV27 and TRBJ2-3; possibly TRBD2 for D (7 bases). The CDR3 covers 15 residues. The germline CDR1 and CDR2 sequences are MNHEY and SMNVEV (reference sequence). V was shortened by 5 bases and J by 4 bases, with 16 bases between the two germline ends. CDR3 sequence reads: CASSPSPGGPDTQYF. Here the CDR3 DNA reads TGTGCCAGCAGTCCCTCTCCGGGGGGCCCAGATACGCAGTATTTT.

This chain uses TRBV9 with TRBJ2-2; TRBD1 matches 7 bases. The length of the CDR3 is 15 residues. Germline CDR1 reads SGDLS; CDR2 reads YYNGEE. V trimming: 1 base; J trimming: 2 bases; junction bases outside the gene matches: 2. The CDR3 DNA reads TGTGCCAGCAGCGTAAGGACAGGAAACACCGGGGAGCTGTTTTTT. Amino acid sequence: CASSVRTGNTGELFF.

V gene TRBV12-3 or TRBV12-4 combines with J gene TRBJ2-3; D ambiguous. V shed 6 bases and J shed 3 bases, with 16 bases lying between them. The length of the CDR3 is 15 residues. This chain's CDR3 is CASSALVGRTDTQYF. CDR3 in DNA: TGTGCCAGCAGCGCCCTGGTAGGACGAACAGATACGCAGTATTTT.

This chain uses TRBV11-2 with TRBJ2-7; maybe TRBD2 (5 bases). The CDR3 consists of 13 residues. Germline CDR1 SGHAT, CDR2 FQNNGV. Trimming took off 5 bases at V and 1 base at J, with 9 bases between the two ends. The CDR3 reads CASSRGLSYEQYF. The CDR3 nucleotides read TGTGCCAGCAGCCGAGGACTGTCCTACGAGCAGTACTTC.

The J gene is TRBJ2-7, the V gene TRBV30; D might be TRBD2 (5 bases). The CDR3 consists of 16 residues. With 3 bases removed from V and 5 bases from J, the gap between germline ends came to 23 bases. Germline V gene data show CDR1 as GTSNPN and CDR2 as SVGIG (reference sequence). The CDR3 loop reads CAWRCFTREFPNEQYF. CDR3 sequence (DNA): TGTGCCTGGAGATGTTTTACAAGGGAGTTTCCGAACGAGCAGTACTTC. Complete variable domain (other parts from reference TRBV30 and TRBJ2-7): SQTIHQWPATLVQPVGSPLSLECTVEGTSNPNLYWYRQAAGRGLQLLFYSVGIGQISSEVPQNLSASRPQDRQFILSSKKLLLSDSGFYLCAWRCFTREFPNEQYFGPGTRLTVT.

Only a few counts were recorded for this clonotype. CDR3 bases: TGTGCCAGCAGCCAGGCGGGGACTAGCGGGCTAAGCTCCTACAATGAGCAGTTCTTC. Translated, it gives CASSQAGTSGLSSYNEQFF. This chain connects TRBV27 to TRBJ2-1; 12 bases are a match to TRBD2. The V gene end was trimmed by 6 bases and the J gene end by 0 bases; junction bases not matched to a gene: 12. CDR3 length: 19 amino acids. In germline, CDR1 is MNHEY, CDR2 SMNVEV (reference sequence).

V and J are TRBV4-3 and TRBJ2-7; D is tentatively TRBD1 or TRBD2 (5 bases each). CDR3 length: 15 amino acids. V gave up 1 base and J gave up 2 bases, with 12 bases separating them. Looked up from germline, CDR1 is LGHNA and CDR2 is YSLEER. The DNA of the CDR3 is TGCGCCAGCAGCCAAGGATGGGGGTCAGCCTACGAGCAGTACTTC. It codes for CASSQGWGSAYEQYF.

A few counts support this clonotype. The CDR3: CAISDPSVWQGASGANVLTF. CDR3 nucleotides: TGTGCCATCAGTGACCCAAGCGTCTGGCAGGGGGCGAGTGGGGCCAACGTCCTGACTTTC. The chain recombines TRBV10-3 with TRBJ2-6, with 8 bases fitting TRBD1. Germline lookup yields CDR1 ENHRY and CDR2 SYGVKD. V was pared by 3 bases and J by 3 bases, with 16 bases of the junction left unmatched. This CDR3 spans 20 amino acids.

The chain combines TRBV20-1 with TRBJ2-7; no clear D gene. Germline V gene sequence: CDR1 DFQATT, CDR2 SNEGSKA (reference sequence). The CDR3 length is 14 residues. Between the trimmed V and J ends, which lost 0 bases and 4 bases, there was a span of 13 bases. The CDR3 DNA reads TGCAGTGCTAGAGATCTTATCGGGTCATACGAGCAGTACTTC. Its protein product is CSARDLIGSYEQYF.

This clonotype was counted between two and nine times. The rearrangement uses TRBV7-9 and TRBJ2-3; the D gene is possibly TRBD1 (6 bases). Germline CDR1 is SEHNR and CDR2 is FQNEAQ (reference sequence). V lost 5 bases and J 2 bases, leaving 14 bases between the germline ends. This CDR3 has 15 amino acids. CDR3 DNA sequence: TGTGCCAGCAGCCCAGGGGAGTTCCTCACAGATACGCAGTATTTT. It translates to CASSPGEFLTDTQYF.

This clonotype was counted between two and nine times. This chain uses TRBV5-1 with TRBJ1-2, with TRBD1 matching 8 bases. Trimming took 4 bases from V and 0 from J; bases not matched to a gene: 8. CDR1 is SGHRS, CDR2 YFSETQ, per germline. The CDR3 sequence is 16 residues long. The CDR3 bases are TGCGCCAGCAGCCTAGGGGACAGGAATGCTAACTATGGCTACACCTTC. It encodes CASSLGDRNANYGYTF.

V and J are TRBV20-1 and TRBJ1-1; the D gene is possibly TRBD1 (5 bases). V was pared by 3 bases and J by 4 bases, with 15 bases between. CDR1 and CDR2 from the germline V gene are DFQATT and SNEGSKA (reference sequence). This CDR3 spans 14 amino acids. CDR3 sequence: CSASGGDFGTEAFF. The DNA of the CDR3 is TGCAGTGCTAGTGGTGGGGACTTCGGCACTGAAGCTTTCTTT.

The sample holds a few counts of this clonotype. The chain has TRBV27 and TRBJ2-2; 11 nucleotides agree with TRBD2. With 1 base clipped from V and 2 bases from J, the junction kept 6 bases outside the gene matches. The CDR3 covers 18 residues. Per germline, CDR1 MNHEY and CDR2 SMNVEV (reference sequence). The CDR3 DNA sequence: TGTGCCAGCAGTTTATTTGGACTAGCGGGCTTAAACACCGGGGAGCTGTTTTTT. Its translation is CASSLFGLAGLNTGELFF.

The rearrangement joins TRBV11-2 to TRBJ2-1; TRBD2 matches 9 bases. Germline V CDR1 and CDR2: SGHAT, FQNNGV. The CDR3 runs 17 residues. V dropped 0 bases and J dropped 7; count of bases not matched to a gene: 10. CDR3 sequence: CASSLDLGLAGNNEQFF. The DNA for the CDR3 is TGTGCCAGCAGCTTAGATCTTGGGCTAGCGGGAAATAATGAGCAGTTCTTC.

A few counts support this clonotype. This rearrangement joins TRBV7-8 to TRBJ2-1, with D tentatively TRBD1 or TRBD2 (5 bases each). This CDR3 is 16 amino acids long. The V and J ends lost 0 bases and 6 bases respectively, with 15 bases between them. In germline, CDR1 is SGHVS, CDR2 FQNEAQ. The CDR3 protein is CASSLARRGVSNEQFF. CDR3 sequence (DNA): TGTGCCAGCAGCTTAGCCCGGCGAGGGGTGAGCAATGAGCAGTTCTTC.

This clonotype was recorded a few times. This sequence joins TRBV29-1 and TRBJ1-1; no clear D. The V gene's germline CDR1 is SQVTM and CDR2 ANQGSEA. CDR3 size: 13 residues. Trimming removed 2 bases at V and 2 bases at J, with 9 bases between. CDR3 residues: CSVELAVNTEAFF. CDR3 DNA: TGCAGCGTTGAACTCGCGGTCAACACTGAAGCTTTCTTT.

V and J are TRBV6-5 and TRBJ1-4, with D possibly being TRBD1 (5 bases). CDR1 is MNHEY, CDR2 SVGAGI, per germline. This CDR3 region has 17 residues. V lost 2 bases and J lost 0, with 13 bases in between. The CDR3 bases are TGTGCCAGCAGTTACGGGGCGGAAGGGGCAACTAATGAAAAACTGTTTTTT. Amino acids: CASSYGAEGATNEKLFF.

The chain employs TRBV10-3 and TRBJ2-3, with 11 bases identical to TRBD2. The CDR3 runs to 14 residues. Germline CDR1 and CDR2: ENHRY and SYGVKD. Unmatched junction bases numbered 4, after V lost 7 bases and J lost 4 bases. CDR3 coding DNA: TGTGCCATCACCCAACTAGCGGGAGCAGATACGCAGTATTTT. Protein: CAITQLAGADTQYF.

This clonotype was detected many times. The chain carries TRBV20-1 and TRBJ2-3; possible D gene TRBD2, 5 bases. The V gene's germline CDR1 is DFQATT and CDR2 SNEGSKA (reference sequence). Between the trimmed V and J ends, which lost 0 bases and 10 bases, there was a span of 14 bases. The CDR3 totals 13 residues. The CDR3 sequence is CSARDPRRGSQYF. Written as DNA, the CDR3 is TGCAGTGCTAGAGACCCCCGCCGGGGTTCGCAGTATTTT.

The chain is built from TRBV11-3 and TRBJ2-3; D might be TRBD1 (6 bases). Germline lookup yields CDR1 SGHNT and CDR2 YENEEA. Trimming pared 5 bases from V and 3 bases from J, leaving 15 bases between. CDR3 length equals 15 residues. CDR3 loop: CASSPTGGPTDTQYF. Here the CDR3 DNA reads TGTGCCAGCAGCCCCACTGGGGGCCCGACAGATACGCAGTATTTT.

In its sample, this clonotype was seen many times. DNA for the CDR3: TGTGCCAGCAGGACAGGGGGCGTCTCCTACGAGCAGTACTTC. It specifies CASRTGGVSYEQYF. This chain links TRBV27 with TRBJ2-7, with TRBD1 identical over 10 bases. The CDR3 has 14 residues. V dropped 6 bases and J dropped 0; count of bases not matched to a gene: 2. Germline CDR1 is MNHEY and CDR2 is SMNVEV (reference sequence).

This clonotype was detected a few times. This chain joins TRBV27 and TRBJ2-1; 9 nucleotides agree with TRBD2. The germline V gene has CDR1 MNHEY and CDR2 SMNVEV (reference sequence). V shed 4 bases, J shed 0 bases, and the junction held 4 bases outside the gene matches. This CDR3 region has 16 residues. The CDR3 DNA sequence: TGTGCCAGCAGTTCCTCTAGCGGGGTCTCCTACAATGAGCAGTTCTTC. Translated: CASSSSSGVSYNEQFF.

The chain links TRBV9 to TRBJ1-4; D remains ambiguous. Trimming took 5 bases from V and 0 from J, leaving 11 bases between them. This CDR3 has 15 amino acids. The V gene's germline CDR1 is SGDLS and CDR2 YYNGEE. The CDR3 DNA reads as TGTGCCAGCAGTGAAGGCGGATCAACTAATGAAAAACTGTTTTTT. It codes for CASSEGGSTNEKLFF. Filled out from reference TRBV9 and TRBJ1-4, the complete variable domain reads DSGVTQTPKHLITATGQRVTLRCSPRSGDLSVYWYQQSLDQGLQFLIQYYNGEERAKGNILERFSAQQFPDLHSELNLSSLELGDSALYFCASSEGGSTNEKLFFGSGTQLSVL.

The V call is TRBV15, the J call TRBJ2-7; TRBD1 agrees at 12 bases. Germline V lookup: CDR1 LNHNV, CDR2 YYDKDF (reference sequence). There are 15 residues in the CDR3. J was trimmed by 4 bases and V by 4 bases; bases with no gene match: 5. Here the CDR3 reads CATSTGTGGVYEQYF. DNA for the CDR3: TGTGCCACCAGCACCGGGACAGGGGGCGTTTACGAGCAGTACTTC.